The 20 T cell receptor beta chains below come from one sample, sequenced in a study of blood T cells in healthy people across ages. A sample-barcoded 5' primer and a J-beta primer mix were used in a second PCR of roughly 6 to 11 cycles. TCRdb re-analysed the 5' RACE reads in MiXCR, keeping a single row per CDR3 protein. The sample records approximately 960,000 distinct CDR3 sequences, almost 30% being singletons. The same data also went into a second study, on T cells of mothers and their children.

The sequenced material came from blood. Source of these receptors: a woman aged 40-49 years in good health.

This chain uses TRBV6-1 with TRBJ1-4; a weak D match, TRBD1 (5 bases). Trimming left V 2 bases short and J 5 bases short, with 12 bases between. Germline lookup yields CDR1 MNHNS and CDR2 SASEGT. CDR3 length equals 15 residues. This CDR3 is CASSEITGANEKLFF. CDR3 DNA: TGTGCCAGCAGTGAAATTACCGGGGCGAATGAAAAACTGTTTTTT.

This clonotype was observed many times. The chain is built from TRBV5-1 and TRBJ2-4, with TRBD2 identical over 16 bases. CDR3 length: 16 residues. V lost 3 bases, J lost 8 bases, and 5 bases stayed unmatched. Germline V gene data show CDR1 as SGHRS and CDR2 as YFSETQ. CDR3 protein: CASSSGTSGGADIQYF. CDR3 DNA: TGCGCCAGCAGCTCGGGGACTAGCGGGGGGGCGGACATTCAGTACTTC.

J is TRBJ2-2 and V is TRBV5-1; D gene uncertain. Per the germline V gene, CDR1 is SGHRS and CDR2 is YFSETQ. V was trimmed by 3 bases and J by 3 bases, leaving 12 bases between them. CDR3 length: 15 residues. The DNA of the CDR3 is TGCGCCAGCAGCTCGCTCTTGGGATACACCGGGGAGCTGTTTTTT. Translated: CASSSLLGYTGELFF.

The sample holds a few counts of this clonotype. The genes are TRBV6-2 or TRBV6-3 and TRBJ1-2; 7 nucleotides line up with TRBD1. V shed 6 bases and J 0 bases; nucleotides not matched to a gene: 7. This CDR3 comprises 15 residues. Germline V lookup: CDR1 MNHEY, CDR2 SVGEGT. CDR3 protein: CASRSTGPANYGYTF. CDR3 DNA: TGTGCCAGCAGATCGACAGGGCCTGCTAACTATGGCTACACCTTC.

The V gene is TRBV27, the J gene TRBJ2-3; the D call may be TRBD1 or TRBD2 (5 bases each). Germline values: CDR1 MNHEY, CDR2 SMNVEV (reference sequence). The V gene lost 6 bases and the J gene lost 0 bases, with 16 bases spanning the gap. This CDR3 is built from 16 residues. CDR3 nucleotide sequence: TGTGCCAGCAGAGTCCCCGGGACGAGGAGCACAGATACGCAGTATTTT. As protein: CASRVPGTRSTDTQYF.

The CDR3 protein is CASSRMTGGKGNEQFF. CDR3 nucleotide sequence: TGTGCCAGCTCTCGAATGACAGGGGGTAAAGGAAATGAGCAGTTCTTC. The chain employs TRBV18 and TRBJ2-1; 9 positions agree with TRBD1. From germline, CDR1 is KGHSH and CDR2 LQKENI. The CDR3 has 16 residues. V shed 6 bases and J 7 bases; nucleotides not matched to a gene: 13.

The chain uses TRBV20-1 and TRBJ2-3, with a possible D match to TRBD1 (5 bases). The CDR3 contains 15 residues. V was shortened by 1 base and J by 2 bases, with 13 bases between the two germline ends. The germline V gene has CDR1 DFQATT and CDR2 SNEGSKA (reference sequence). The CDR3 here is CSARGGSSYTDTQYF. The DNA for the CDR3 is TGCAGTGCTAGAGGGGGCAGCAGTTACACAGATACGCAGTATTTT.

V is TRBV7-8 and J is TRBJ1-2, with unresolved D. V shed 5 bases and J shed 5 bases, with 18 bases lying between them. Germline-derived CDR1 and CDR2 are SGHVS and FQNEAQ. The CDR3 covers 15 residues. This chain's CDR3 is CASSPTAYPNYGYTF. CDR3 DNA sequence: TGTGCCAGCAGCCCCACTGCCTACCCCAATTATGGCTACACCTTC.

The chain recombines TRBV29-1 with TRBJ1-1; 8 nucleotides agree with TRBD1. There are 13 residues in the CDR3. CDR1 and CDR2 (germline): SQVTM, ANQGSEA. CDR3 coding DNA: TGCAGTGTCGCCTCCGACAGGGGCCCTGAAGCTTTCTTT. The encoded protein is CSVASDRGPEAFF.

This clonotype was seen ten or more times. The V gene is TRBV7-3, the J gene TRBJ2-5; D may match TRBD1 or TRBD2 (7 bases each). The CDR3 contains 13 residues. CDR1 SGHTA and CDR2 FQGTGA come from the germline V gene. V lost 2 bases to trimming and J lost 7 bases, with 11 bases between them. The DNA of the CDR3 is TGTGCCAGCAGCTTAGACAGGGAGGGGACCCAGTACTTC. Translating it yields CASSLDREGTQYF.

The chain combines TRBV19 with TRBJ1-1; 10 bases line up with TRBD1. Losses at the gene ends were 3 bases for V and 7 bases for J; bases not matched to a gene: 5. The CDR3 contains 14 residues. CDR1 and CDR2 from the germline V gene are LNHDA and SQIVND (reference sequence). The CDR3 DNA reads TGTGCCAGTAGTATTACCAGGACAGGGGGTGAAGCTTTCTTT. This sequence encodes CASSITRTGGEAFF.

The chain is built from TRBV7-2 and TRBJ2-7, with 9 bases aligning to TRBD1. Germline V gene data show CDR1 as SGHTA and CDR2 as FQGNSA. Germline trimming cut 5 bases from V and 4 bases from J; bases unmatched to any gene: 6. CDR3 size: 14 residues. The CDR3 DNA follows: TGTGCCAGCAGCCTACGGACAGGGGAGTACGAGCAGTACTTC. Amino acid sequence: CASSLRTGEYEQYF.

The chain has TRBV5-1 and TRBJ1-1; D ambiguous. The CDR3 consists of 14 residues. Trimming removed 10 bases from V and 1 base from J, with 17 bases in between. The germline CDR1 and CDR2 sequences are SGHRS and YFSETQ. For the CDR3, the DNA is TGCGCCTGTTCCAAAGGACCGACGAACACTGAAGCTTTCTTT. Residues: CACSKGPTNTEAFF.

The chain carries TRBV7-9 and TRBJ2-7; TRBD2 aligns across 7 bases. With 1 base clipped from V and 3 bases from J, the junction kept 9 bases outside the gene matches. Germline V gene lookup returns CDR1 SEHNR and CDR2 FQNEAQ (reference sequence). CDR3 length: 16 amino acids. The chain's CDR3 is CASSLDRLRGDYEQYF. The CDR3 DNA reads TGTGCCAGCAGCTTAGATCGGCTACGGGGGGACTACGAGCAGTACTTC.

This clonotype was picked up a small number of times. This clone may be a read error of a much larger clone one base away. The chain has TRBV13 and TRBJ1-1, with D possibly matching TRBD1 (5 bases). The CDR3 has 13 amino acids. V lost 5 bases and J lost 0, with 7 bases in between. In germline, CDR1 is PRHDT, CDR2 FYEKMQ (reference sequence). The CDR3, as DNA: TGTGCCAGCAGCCAGACAGTGAACACTGAAGCTTTCTTT. Translating gives CASSQTVNTEAFF.

The V call is TRBV9, the J call TRBJ1-5, with 10 bases fitting TRBD1. Germline V CDR1 and CDR2: SGDLS, YYNGEE. The trim removed 3 bases at V and 5 bases at J, leaving 8 bases unmatched. The CDR3 contains 16 residues. The CDR3 sequence: CASSAYRTGGYQPQHF. CDR3 DNA: TGTGCCAGCAGCGCTTACCGGACAGGGGGTTATCAGCCCCAGCATTTT.

The genes are TRBV7-6 and TRBJ2-1, with 8 bases lining up with TRBD1. This CDR3 contains 15 residues. The germline gives CDR1 SGHVS, CDR2 FNYEAQ. Germline trimming cut 4 bases from V and 2 bases from J; bases unmatched to any gene: 4. Written as DNA, the CDR3 is TGTGCCAGCAGCTACCAGGGGGCCACCTACAATGAGCAGTTCTTC. Amino acid sequence: CASSYQGATYNEQFF.

This clonotype turned up a few times. The chain carries TRBV4-1 and TRBJ2-1; tentative D call: TRBD2 (6 bases). Trimming pared 1 base from V and 8 bases from J, leaving 12 bases between. Germline loops: CDR1 MGHRA, CDR2 YSYEKL. This CDR3 is 14 amino acids long. CDR3 in amino acids: CASSQGRGVDEQFF. CDR3 nucleotides: TGCGCCAGCAGCCAAGGGCGGGGTGTGGATGAGCAGTTCTTC.

Of note for this clonotype: This sequence may be a read error, since a much larger clone differs from it by one base. V and J are TRBV7-6 and TRBJ2-5; D is possibly TRBD1 (6 bases). This CDR3 spans 14 amino acids. CDR1 and CDR2 (germline): SGHVS, FNYEAQ. CDR3 sequence: CANSHGQGQETQYF. Written as DNA, the CDR3 is TGTGCCAACAGCCACGGGCAGGGGCAAGAGACCCAGTACTTC.

The sample holds a few counts of this clonotype. The chain is built from TRBV20-1 and TRBJ2-1, with 13 bases matching TRBD2. The CDR3 has 16 residues. The germline V gene encodes CDR1 DFQATT and CDR2 SNEGSKA (reference sequence). J was trimmed by 8 bases and V by 5 bases; bases with no gene match: 12. The DNA for the CDR3 is TGCAGTGCTCGCGCTCCGGGACTAGCGGGATTTGATGAGCAGTTCTTC. This encodes CSARAPGLAGFDEQFF.